One sample yielded the 30 T cell receptor beta chains listed below, sequenced in a study of T cell repertoires in cytomegalovirus infection. A single record per CDR3 protein comes from TCRdb applying MiXCR to the reads. The sample lists approximately 180,000 distinct CDR3 sequences; 8.5% to 10% were seen once. Sequenced sample: PBMCs. The receptors stem from a human donor in good health (CMV status not recorded). Some clones in this sample may be carry-over from other donors' samples.

For this clonotype: A much bigger clone sits one base away, suggesting this may be a read error. The V call is TRBV24-1, the J call TRBJ2-2; 8 bases match TRBD2. Germline lookup yields CDR1 KGHDR and CDR2 SFDVKD. The CDR3 is 15 residues long. Here the CDR3 reads CATSHLTSGPGELVF. The CDR3 DNA sequence: TGTGCCACCAGCCACCTTACTAGCGGACCCGGGGAGCTGGTTTTT.

This clonotype occurred many times. The rearrangement joins TRBV7-2 to TRBJ2-7, with TRBD2 identical over 8 bases. Germline assignment: CDR1 SGHTA and CDR2 FQGNSA. Losses at the gene ends were 4 bases for V and 5 bases for J; bases not matched to a gene: 10. The CDR3 has 15 residues. The CDR3 sequence: CASSSSGTSPDEQYF. DNA of the CDR3: TGTGCCAGCAGCTCCTCCGGGACTAGTCCGGACGAGCAGTACTTC.

The rearrangement uses TRBV11-2 and TRBJ1-6; D possibly corresponds to TRBD1 (6 bases). The CDR3 runs 15 residues. Deletions cut 5 bases from V and 7 bases from J, with 15 bases between. Germline V gene data show CDR1 as SGHAT and CDR2 as FQNNGV. The CDR3 here is CASSKTGGLNSPLHF. The DNA for the CDR3 is TGTGCCAGCAGCAAAACCGGGGGCCTGAATTCACCCCTCCACTTT.

The chain links TRBV7-2 to TRBJ2-5; weak D call: TRBD1 (5 bases). Germline CDR1 reads SGHTA; CDR2 reads FQGNSA. The CDR3 runs 16 residues. With 2 bases removed from V and 5 bases from J, the gap between germline ends came to 18 bases. The CDR3 nucleotides are TGTGCCAGCAGCTTACAGGGATCTAGGGTGGGGGAGACCCAGTACTTC. Protein product: CASSLQGSRVGETQYF.

This clonotype was seen a handful of times. The genes are TRBV28 and TRBJ1-2; possible D gene TRBD1, 6 bases. CDR3 length: 15 amino acids. Germline CDR1 is MDHEN and CDR2 is SYDVKM. Trimming removed 2 bases from V and 5 bases from J, with 15 bases in between. In DNA, the CDR3 is TGTGCCAGCAGTTTAGGGGGCCCACCACTATATGGCTACACCTTC. It codes for CASSLGGPPLYGYTF.

The table lists this clonotype with a few counts. The chain joins TRBV27 to TRBJ2-7; 7 bases fit TRBD1. Germline V gene data show CDR1 as MNHEY and CDR2 as SMNVEV (reference sequence). The CDR3 length is 16 residues. V shed 4 bases and J 2 bases; nucleotides not matched to a gene: 11. CDR3 sequence: CASSSPATGKAYEQYF. CDR3 bases: TGTGCCAGCAGTTCACCAGCGACAGGGAAGGCCTACGAGCAGTACTTC.

This clonotype was recorded at least ten times. This chain links TRBV28 with TRBJ2-1; no clear D gene. This CDR3 has 15 residues. Trimming took 5 bases from V and 4 from J, leaving 15 bases between them. Germline assignment: CDR1 MDHEN and CDR2 SYDVKM. CDR3 DNA sequence: TGTGCCAGCAGTCCAAGCTGGTATCCTTACAATGAGCAGTTCTTC. This encodes CASSPSWYPYNEQFF. The full variable domain, with the rest looked up from reference TRBV28 and TRBJ2-1, is DVKVTQSSRYLVKRTGEKVFLECVQDMDHENMFWYRQDPGLGLRLIYFSYDVKMKEKGDIPEGYSVSREKKERFSLILESASTNQTSMYLCASSPSWYPYNEQFFGPGTRLTVL.

This clonotype was counted many times. The chain carries TRBV7-2 and TRBJ2-5; D is undetermined. Germline CDR1 reads SGHTA; CDR2 reads FQGNSA. V shed 0 bases and J shed 1 base, with 6 bases lying between them. This CDR3 has 14 amino acids. The CDR3 protein is CASSLARVQETQYF. The CDR3, as DNA: TGTGCCAGCAGCTTAGCACGGGTCCAAGAGACCCAGTACTTC.

This clonotype has at least ten counts. The chain is built from TRBV6-5 and TRBJ2-7; D is unresolved. CDR3 length: 13 amino acids. Germline CDR1 is MNHEY and CDR2 is SVGAGI. With 2 bases removed from V and 6 bases from J, the gap between germline ends came to 11 bases. The CDR3 here is CASSYAPRSEQYF. In DNA, the CDR3 is TGTGCCAGCAGTTACGCGCCCCGTAGCGAGCAGTACTTC.

This clonotype showed up just a few times. This chain uses TRBV2 with TRBJ2-2; TRBD1 matches at 7 bases. The germline V gene encodes CDR1 SNHLY and CDR2 FYNNEI. V shed 9 bases and J 0 bases; nucleotides not matched to a gene: 7. This CDR3 region has 15 residues. The CDR3 DNA is TGTGCCAGTGCCACAGGGGCTACGAACACCGGGGAGCTGTTTTTT. It is translated as CASATGATNTGELFF.

The chain uses TRBV20-1 and TRBJ2-7, with a tentative D call TRBD1 (6 bases). V shed 3 bases and J shed 2 bases, with 11 bases lying between them. The CDR3 sequence is 13 residues long. Germline assignment: CDR1 DFQATT and CDR2 SNEGSKA (reference sequence). As DNA, the CDR3 is TGCAGTGCTAGTTCGGACAGTCCCTACGAGCAGTACTTC. Protein product: CSASSDSPYEQYF.

This clonotype was counted between two and nine times. At one end, the junction sequence differs from germline, possibly due to a read error. V and J are TRBV7-9 and TRBJ1-5; D remains ambiguous. The CDR3 sequence is 16 residues long. Germline-derived CDR1 and CDR2 are SEHNR and FQNEAQ (reference sequence). This CDR3 reads CASSLAAANSNQPQHF. For the CDR3, the DNA is TGTGCCAGCAGTTTAGCGGCAGCTAATAGCAATCAGCCCCAGCATTTT.

A few counts support this clonotype. V usage is TRBV5-4 and J usage is TRBJ2-3; D gene ambiguous. The CDR3 is 14 residues long. V was trimmed by 0 bases and J by 2 bases, leaving 7 bases between them. In germline, CDR1 is SGHNT, CDR2 YYREEE (reference sequence). The CDR3 spells CASSLGVLTDTQYF. As DNA, the CDR3 is TGTGCCAGCAGCTTGGGGGTCCTCACAGATACGCAGTATTTT. The full variable domain, completed using reference TRBV5-4 and TRBJ2-3, is ETGVTQSPTHLIKTRGQQVTLRCSSQSGHNTVSWYQQALGQGPQFIFQYYREEENGRGNFPPRFSGLQFPNYSSELNVNALELDDSALYLCASSLGVLTDTQYFGPGTRLTVL.

This clonotype has only a few counts. The chain couples TRBV7-9 to TRBJ2-7; 10 nucleotides align to TRBD1. Germline V gene data show CDR1 as SEHNR and CDR2 as FQNEAQ (reference sequence). This CDR3 has 14 amino acids. Trimming removed 6 bases from V and 2 bases from J; junction bases left unmatched: 4. CDR3: CASRGTGETYEQYF. The DNA for the CDR3 is TGTGCCAGCAGAGGGACAGGGGAAACCTACGAGCAGTACTTC.

At least ten counts were recorded for this clonotype. The CDR3 here is CATSRGQGESQPQHF. The CDR3 bases are TGTGCCACCAGCAGAGGACAGGGGGAGTCTCAGCCCCAGCATTTT. The chain is built from TRBV15 and TRBJ1-5; 9 positions agree with TRBD1. From germline, CDR1 is LNHNV and CDR2 YYDKDF (reference sequence). V trimming: 1 base; J trimming: 6 bases; junction bases outside the gene matches: 4. The CDR3 has 15 residues.

This clonotype has a handful of counts. The chain couples TRBV12-5 to TRBJ2-1; 10 bases match TRBD2. The ends lost 3 bases at V and 4 bases at J; junction bases unmatched: 9. Germline values: CDR1 LGHNT, CDR2 FRNRAP. The length of the CDR3 is 17 residues. CDR3 DNA sequence: TGTGCTAGTGGTTTAAGCTCGAGGACTAGCGGTTACAATGAGCAGTTCTTC. Translated, it gives CASGLSSRTSGYNEQFF.

The chain recombines TRBV29-1 with TRBJ2-1; weak D call: TRBD1 (6 bases). V was cut by 6 bases and J by 2 bases, with 14 bases left in between. The CDR3 is 14 residues long. Germline CDR1 and CDR2: SQVTM and ANQGSEA. CDR3 coding DNA: TGCAGCGTGGACCCGGACAGAACCTACAATGAGCAGTTCTTC. The encoded protein is CSVDPDRTYNEQFF.

This clonotype has ten or more counts. Germline is not matched at one junction end, which may reflect a read error. The rearrangement uses TRBV7-7 and TRBJ2-2; D is undetermined. The CDR3 covers 14 residues. The V gene's germline CDR1 is SSHAT and CDR2 FNYEAQ (reference sequence). In nucleotides, the CDR3 is TGTGCTAGCAGCTTCCAGGCGAACACCGGGGAGCTGTTTTTT. It yields the protein CASSFQANTGELFF.

This clonotype was seen a few times. The chain is built from TRBV30 and TRBJ1-3; D is ambiguous. Germline CDR1 and CDR2: GTSNPN and SVGIG (reference sequence). Trimming took off 4 bases at V and 0 bases at J, with 10 bases between the two ends. The CDR3 is 14 amino acids. DNA for the CDR3: TGTGCCTGGAAGGTGGGAAGCTCTGGAAACACCATATATTTT. This gives the protein CAWKVGSSGNTIYF.

There are many counts of this clonotype. The chain combines TRBV7-9 with TRBJ1-5, with D hard to call. CDR3 size: 15 residues. Trimming took off 5 bases at V and 2 bases at J, with 13 bases between the two ends. Germline V gene data show CDR1 as SEHNR and CDR2 as FQNEAQ (reference sequence). The CDR3 region has the DNA TGTGCCAGCAGCAGTGAAGGCAGAGGCAATCAGCCCCAGCATTTT. Translation: CASSSEGRGNQPQHF.

This clonotype was recorded once. This chain connects TRBV20-1 to TRBJ1-2; TRBD1 matches 7 bases. Germline CDR1 DFQATT, CDR2 SNEGSKA (reference sequence). Trimming took 5 bases from V and 4 from J; bases not matched to a gene: 7. The CDR3 is 13 residues long. CDR3 residues: CSAHAGQIYGYTF. The CDR3 DNA sequence: TGCAGTGCTCATGCGGGACAGATCTATGGCTACACCTTC.

This clonotype was detected ten times or more. The rearrangement uses TRBV12-3 or TRBV12-4 and TRBJ1-5; 7 bases line up with TRBD1. J gave up 1 base and V 5 bases, and 5 bases lay outside the gene matches. CDR3 size: 15 residues. The CDR3 reads CASSRTGRSNQPQHF. Here the CDR3 DNA reads TGTGCCAGCAGTCGGACAGGTCGCAGCAATCAGCCCCAGCATTTT.

This sequence joins TRBV6-5 and TRBJ1-5; no firm D call. The germline V and J ends were trimmed by 2 bases and 4 bases, with 6 bases remaining between them. The CDR3 is 13 amino acids. CDR1 MNHEY and CDR2 SVGAGI come from the germline V gene. The DNA for the CDR3 is TGTGCCAGCAGTTACCTCGGGAATCAGCCCCAGCATTTT. It is translated as CASSYLGNQPQHF.

To note about this clonotype: A much bigger clone sits one base away, suggesting this may be a read error. The conserved phenylalanine or tryptophan is not found at the CDR3 terminus, so this likely reflects a read error. The V gene is TRBV28, the J gene TRBJ2-2; 8 bases are shared with TRBD1. The CDR3 covers 16 residues. The V gene's germline CDR1 is MDHEN and CDR2 SYDVKM. The V gene end was trimmed by 3 bases and the J gene end by 7 bases; junction bases not matched to a gene: 10. This chain's CDR3 is CASSFWTGIIDGELFS. The CDR3 region has the DNA TGTGCCAGCAGTTTCTGGACAGGGATTATTGACGGGGAGCTGTTTTCT.

The rearrangement uses TRBV15 and TRBJ1-6, with D hard to call. The CDR3 runs 18 residues. In germline, CDR1 is LNHNV, CDR2 YYDKDF (reference sequence). The germline V and J ends were trimmed by 0 bases and 7 bases, with 19 bases remaining between them. The CDR3 DNA reads as TGTGCCACCAGCAGAGAACGGGCTTTGGTCAGAGAAAATTCACCCCTCCACTTT. Translation: CATSRERALVRENSPLHF.

This clonotype has only a few counts. The chain is built from TRBV6-6 and TRBJ2-7, with D possibly matching TRBD1 (6 bases). CDR3 length equals 14 residues. Germline lookup yields CDR1 MNHNY and CDR2 SVGAGI (reference sequence). Trimming left V 6 bases short and J 2 bases short, with 14 bases between. CDR3 in DNA: TGTGCCAGCAGAACACAGGGCTCCGCCTACGAGCAGTACTTC. It is translated as CASRTQGSAYEQYF.

This clonotype has just a few counts. This chain joins TRBV28 and TRBJ2-1, with 11 bases identical to TRBD2. Trimming cost V 2 bases and J 9 bases; bases outside gene matches: 6. Germline V lookup: CDR1 MDHEN, CDR2 SYDVKM. The CDR3 sequence is 15 residues long. The CDR3 DNA reads as TGTGCCAGCAGTTTAAGACTAGCGGGAAGCGGTGAGCAGTTCTTC. Its translation is CASSLRLAGSGEQFF.

There are a few counts of this clonotype. The J gene is TRBJ2-2, the V gene TRBV19; 7 bases align to TRBD2. The V gene end was trimmed by 4 bases and the J gene end by 3 bases; junction bases not matched to a gene: 5. In germline, CDR1 is LNHDA, CDR2 SQIVND (reference sequence). The CDR3 is 15 amino acids. The DNA of the CDR3 is TGTGCCAGTAGTACGACGGGACTACACACCGGGGAGCTGTTTTTT. Protein: CASSTTGLHTGELFF.

This clonotype has only a few counts. V and J are TRBV7-6 and TRBJ1-1; possible D gene TRBD1, 5 bases. This CDR3 contains 14 residues. Germline CDR1 and CDR2: SGHVS and FNYEAQ. The V end was cut by 7 bases, the J end by 0 bases, with 12 bases between. For the CDR3, the DNA is TGTGCCAGCACGCCGGGGGGTATGAACACTGAAGCTTTCTTT. Its translation: CASTPGGMNTEAFF.

On this clonotype itself: A much larger clone differs from this one at a single base, so this may be a read error. This rearrangement joins TRBV28 to TRBJ1-4; 10 bases align to TRBD1. Germline loops: CDR1 MDHEN, CDR2 SYDVKM. V trimming: 4 bases; J trimming: 3 bases; junction bases outside the gene matches: 8. CDR3 length: 17 residues. CDR3 sequence: CASSSWTGGASNEKLFF. In nucleotides, the CDR3 is TGTGCCAGCAGTTCATGGACAGGGGGGGCATCTAATGAAAAACTGTTTTTT.